This T cell receptor (beta chain) was captured by sequencing in a study of cytomegalovirus exposure and HLA in healthy donors. 60 Vbeta and 13 Jbeta primers were used in PCR. Here immunoSEQ multiplex PCR was the method, and the copy in TCRdb shows in-frame clones only, minus some. The sample comprises approximately 300,000 clones, roughly 80% of which are singletons, and less than 0.4% rests with the top ten. There are 15 residues in the CDR3. Trimming cost V 5 bases and J 0 bases, with 12 bases left between them. CDR1 and CDR2 (germline): MDHEN, SYDVKM. This clonotype was sampled from a girl aged 2-10 years in good health and CMV-seronegative. Input material: PBMCs. The V gene is TRBV28, the J gene TRBJ2-3, with TRBD2 as a possible D gene (6 bases). The DNA of the CDR3 is TGTGCCAGCAGTGGGACTGGATACAGCACAGATACGCAGTATTTT. It translates to CASSGTGYSTDTQYF.